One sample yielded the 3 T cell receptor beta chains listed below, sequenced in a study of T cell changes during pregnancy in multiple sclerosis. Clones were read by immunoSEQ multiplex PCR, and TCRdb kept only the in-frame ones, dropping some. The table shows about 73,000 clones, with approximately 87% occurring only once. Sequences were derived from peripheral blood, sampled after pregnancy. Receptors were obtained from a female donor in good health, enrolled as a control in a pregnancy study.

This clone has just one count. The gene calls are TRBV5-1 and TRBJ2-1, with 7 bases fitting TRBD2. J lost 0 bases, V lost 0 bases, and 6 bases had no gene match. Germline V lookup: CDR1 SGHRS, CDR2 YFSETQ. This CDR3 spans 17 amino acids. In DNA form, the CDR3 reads TGCGCCAGCAGCTTGGGGGCTAGCGGTTCCTCCTACAATGAGCAGTTCTTC. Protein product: CASSLGASGSSYNEQFF.

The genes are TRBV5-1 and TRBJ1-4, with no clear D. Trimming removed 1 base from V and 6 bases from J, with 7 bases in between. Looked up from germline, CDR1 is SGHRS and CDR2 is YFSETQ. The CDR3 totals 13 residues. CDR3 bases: TGCGCCAGCAGCTTGTTCGGGGATGAAAAACTGTTTTTT. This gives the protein CASSLFGDEKLFF.

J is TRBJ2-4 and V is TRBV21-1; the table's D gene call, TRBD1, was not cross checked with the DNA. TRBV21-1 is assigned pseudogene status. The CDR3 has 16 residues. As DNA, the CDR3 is TGTGCCAGCAGAAGCGGGACAGGGATAGCCAAAAACATTCAGTACTTC. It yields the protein CASRSGTGIAKNIQYF.